This TCR beta chain was profiled in a study of T cell responses to AZD1222 COVID-19 vaccine. Findings and caveats of the study: Sampled repertoires all dated from after the peak T cell response. Compared with day 0, the breadth and depth of the Spike-specific TCR repertoire rose significantly after two doses of AZD1222.

The CDR3 covers 16 residues. Germline V lookup: CDR1 SGHKS, CDR2 YYEKEE (reference sequence). V lost 1 base to trimming and J lost 6 bases, with 14 bases between them. The protocol was immunoSEQ multiplex PCR, while the TCRdb copy is restricted to in-frame clones and leaves out a portion. This sample carries approximately 65,000 clones, over 60% of them seen once, and the ten largest clones take 9.5% to 13%. With respect to this clone: Its antigen is currently unknown.

This chain joins TRBV5-5 and TRBJ1-6, with a possible D match to TRBD1 (5 bases). Sequenced material: peripheral blood, taken on day 0 of AZD1222 vaccination. The sequence came from an adult in good health. The CDR3 nucleotides are TGTGCCAGCAGCTTGTTCAGGGTGGGGGGTAATTCACCCCTCCACTTT. It encodes CASSLFRVGGNSPLHF. Drawing the rest from reference TRBV5-5 and TRBJ1-6, the complete variable domain is DAGVTQSPTHLIKTRGQQVTLRCSPISGHKSVSWYQQVLGQGPQFIFQYYEKEERGRGNFPDRFSARQFPNYSSELNVNALLLGDSALYLCASSLFRVGGNSPLHFGNGTRLTVT.